This T cell receptor (beta chain) appears in the sequencing data of a study of Graves' ophthalmopathy and Graves' hyperthyroidism. The study's findings and limits: The blood repertoire also included most expanded thyroid clonotypes above 0.001 frequency.

Investigators amplified TCR beta CDR3 regions from RNA transcripts. HTBI-primed RT-PCR formed the first round, and a multiplex PCR formed the second. TCRdb reanalysed the multiplex PCR reads using MiXCR and keeps one entry per CDR3 protein. The data hold some 350,000 distinct CDR3 sequences, with roughly 17% observed a single time. About this clonotype itself: Its antigen is as yet unknown.

This TCR derives from an adult woman with stable Graves' hyperthyroidism. Sequencing used peripheral blood.

The CDR3: CASSLGASGTGETQYF. The CDR3 bases are TGTGCCAGCAGCTTAGGGGCTAGCGGGACCGGGGAGACCCAGTACTTC. The gene calls are TRBV7-9 and TRBJ2-5; 9 bases are shared with TRBD2. The CDR3 is made up of 16 amino acids. V was pared by 1 base and J by 5 bases, with 8 bases of the junction left unmatched. In germline, CDR1 is SEHNR, CDR2 FQNEAQ (reference sequence).